The source of this T cell receptor (beta chain) is a study of T-cell reconstitution after alpha-beta-depleted transplantation in children. This clonotype was counted many times. For TCRbeta, the library was prepared with unique molecular identifiers. TCRdb recomputed calls from the PCR reads with MiXCR, one row per CDR3 protein. The repertoire holds some 300,000 distinct CDR3 sequences, with under 13% as singletons. V lost 7 bases and J lost 6; bases outside the gene matches: 11. CDR3 size: 16 residues. From germline, CDR1 is SEHNR and CDR2 FQNEAQ (reference sequence). The TCR was taken from a human donor who donated a stem cell graft to a child with acute lymphoblastic leukemia. The source was PBMCs from the stem cell graft donor, collected from the stem cell graft. This chain connects TRBV7-9 to TRBJ2-1; 11 nucleotides match TRBD2. CDR3 sequence: CASNPPVGTSGNEQFF. Here the CDR3 DNA reads TGTGCCAGCAATCCGCCGGTCGGGACTAGCGGCAATGAGCAGTTCTTC.